A selection of T cell receptor beta chains follows, all from one sample in a study of blood T cell repertoires in COVID-19. Produced via immunoSEQ multiplex PCR; TCRdb's table is partial and in-frame only. Here the sample spans approximately 240,000 clones, around 90% being singletons. The specimen sequenced was PBMCs or T cells enriched from blood (not recorded which). These receptors came from a woman younger than 45 with acute COVID-19. CDR3s include the opening cysteine and the closing phenylalanine or tryptophan. The D gene is left open where the match is weak. Where a row states a size, it is once, few, many or the class of an expanded clone; other rows omit it.

clone_size	d_call	v_call	j_call	cdr3_nt	cdr3_aa
-	TRBD1	TRBV10-1	TRBJ1-1	TGCGCCAGCACACCGGGACAGGGTGCCGGCTACACTGAAGCTTTCTTT	CASTPGQGAGYTEAFF
-	TRBD1	TRBV19	TRBJ1-5	TGTGCCAGTAGTACGCGGGACAGGGGGATCAATCAGCCCCAGCATTTT	CASSTRDRGINQPQHF
-	-	TRBV19	TRBJ1-2	TGTGCCAGTAGTATGAAGGGGCCCTATGGCTACACCTTC	CASSMKGPYGYTF
-	TRBD2	TRBV11-3	TRBJ2-7	TGTGCCAGCAGCCGGGGACTAGCGGGTTCCTACGAGCAGTACTTC	CASSRGLAGSYEQYF
-	-	TRBV5-1	TRBJ1-2	TGCGCCAGCAGCTTGGAGGAGGGCGCCGTCTATGGCTACACCTTC	CASSLEEGAVYGYTF
-	-	TRBV18	TRBJ1-1	TGTGCCAGCTCACCTACAGGCATGAACACTGAAGCTTTCTTT	CASSPTGMNTEAFF
-	-	TRBV27	TRBJ2-5	TGTGCCAGCAGCTCAGTCGGAGCGGGTCAAGAGACCCAGTACTTC	CASSSVGAGQETQYF
-	TRBD1	TRBV11-2	TRBJ1-5	TGTGCCAGCAGCTCCCCGCGGGACAGGGTGTGTCAGCCCCAGCATTTT	CASSSPRDRVCQPQHF
-	-	TRBV28	TRBJ1-6	TGTGCCAGCAGTTTCAACATTGCCTATAATTCACCCCTCCACTTT	CASSFNIAYNSPLHF
once	-	TRBV27	TRBJ1-5	TGTGTCTCGGGAGAGCTCGGTGGCAATCAGCCCCAGCATTTT	CVSGELGGNQPQHF
-	TRBD2	TRBV5-1	TRBJ2-1	TGCGCCAGCAGCCAAAAGCGGGGTAGCTCCTACAATGAGCAGTTCTTC	CASSQKRGSSYNEQFF
-	TRBD1	TRBV28	TRBJ2-1	TGTGCCAGCAGACCTGGCGGGACAGGGTTTACTGAGCAGTTCTTC	CASRPGGTGFTEQFF
-	-	TRBV6-5	TRBJ1-1	TGTGCCAGCAGTTACAGGGCTGGTGGGGGGGACACTGAAGCTTTCTTT	CASSYRAGGGDTEAFF
-	TRBD2	TRBV11-2	TRBJ2-1	TGTGCCAGCAGCCTTGGGACTAGCGGGAGGGCCCACAATGAGCAGTTCTTC	CASSLGTSGRAHNEQFF
-	TRBD2	TRBV27	TRBJ2-1	TGTGCCAGCAGTTCCCTAGCGGCTACGGGGGCCTACAATGAGCAGTTCTTC	CASSSLAATGAYNEQFF
-	-	TRBV18	TRBJ1-4	TGTGCCAGCTCACCATCGGTTCTAACGGGGGTCTCTAATGAAAAACTGTTTTTT	CASSPSVLTGVSNEKLFF
-	-	TRBV27	TRBJ2-3	TGTGCCACCTCCCCGGTGGGGAGCGGCACAGATACGCAGTATTTT	CATSPVGSGTDTQYF
-	TRBD1	TRBV6-6	TRBJ2-2	TGTGCCAGCAGTTCTTCTGGACAGGGTACCGGGGAGCTGTTTTTT	CASSSSGQGTGELFF
-	TRBD1	TRBV28	TRBJ1-4	TGTGCCAGCACCCCTACTACAGGGGGCTATGAAAAACTGTTTTTT	CASTPTTGGYEKLFF
few	TRBD1	TRBV5-1	TRBJ1-4	TGCGCCAGCAGCTGGGACAGGGCGGGTGAAAAACTGTTTTTT	CASSWDRAGEKLFF
-	-	TRBV6-6	TRBJ2-7	TGTGCCAGCAGTTCACCGGGACTGATGAACTACGAGCAGTACTTC	CASSSPGLMNYEQYF
once	-	TRBV27	TRBJ2-1	TGTGCCAGCAGTTGGGCACCTTCGGGAGAATCCTACAATGAGCAGTTCTTC	CASSWAPSGESYNEQFF
-	TRBD1	TRBV3-1/TRBV3-2	TRBJ2-7	TGTGCCAGCAGCGCGGACAGGGGGTGGTCCTACGAGCAGTACTTC	CASSADRGWSYEQYF
-	TRBD1	TRBV12-5	TRBJ2-3	TGTGCTAGTGGTAGGGGGCAAGGGTGGAGAGGAGATACGCAGTATTTT	CASGRGQGWRGDTQYF
-	TRBD2	TRBV7-7	TRBJ2-1	TGTGCTAGCAGCTTAAGTAGCGGGAGGGGCAATGAGCAGTTCTTC	CASSLSSGRGNEQFF
once	-	TRBV5-4	TRBJ2-2	TGTGCCAGCAGCTTGGTGGGGCCGAACACCGGGGAGCTGTTTTTT	CASSLVGPNTGELFF